This T cell receptor beta chain was found in a study of blood T cells in healthy people across ages. Using a J-beta primer mix together with a sample-barcoded 5' primer, a second PCR was run for roughly 7 to 12 cycles. A single record per CDR3 protein comes from TCRdb applying MiXCR to the 5' RACE reads. The table records some 760,000 distinct CDR3 sequences, around 25% of them present only once. The germline gives CDR1 DFQATT, CDR2 SNEGSKA (reference sequence). This CDR3 region has 13 residues. Deletions cut 6 bases from V and 5 bases from J, with 14 bases between. There are a few counts of this clonotype. Researchers report isolating at least 6 million PBMCs per sample. The sample was also linked to a second study, of T cells of mothers and their children. This second study says: Second-round PCR products received sample barcodes and 2-4 random nucleotides from the M1S primer. Persistent microchimeric T cell clones were sought, and none were detected.

V usage is TRBV20-1 and J usage is TRBJ1-5; D gene uncertain. The clonotype comes from a boy aged 10-17 years in good health. Material for sequencing was blood. In DNA, the CDR3 is TGCAGTGCCCGCGACGCCGAGGATCAGCCCCAGCATTTT. This encodes CSARDAEDQPQHF.